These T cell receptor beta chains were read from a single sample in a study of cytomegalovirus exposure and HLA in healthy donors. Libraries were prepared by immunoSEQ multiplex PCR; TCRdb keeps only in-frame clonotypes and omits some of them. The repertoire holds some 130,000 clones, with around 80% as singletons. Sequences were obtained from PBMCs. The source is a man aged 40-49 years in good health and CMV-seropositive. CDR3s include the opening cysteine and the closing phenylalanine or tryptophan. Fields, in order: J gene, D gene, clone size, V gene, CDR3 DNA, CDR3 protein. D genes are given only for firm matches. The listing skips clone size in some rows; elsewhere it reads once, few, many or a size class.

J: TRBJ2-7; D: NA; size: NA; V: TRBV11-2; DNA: TGTGCCAGCAGCTTAGATTTACGGGGTAACTACGAGCAGTACTTC; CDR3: CASSLDLRGNYEQYF
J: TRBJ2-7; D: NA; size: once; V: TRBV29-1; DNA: TGCAGCGTCCTAAAGTTAAAGGGGATCTCCTACGAGCAGTACTTC; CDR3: CSVLKLKGISYEQYF
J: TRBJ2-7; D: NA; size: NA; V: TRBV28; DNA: TGTGCCAGCAGTTTTCTTGTCCACGAGCAGTACTTC; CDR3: CASSFLVHEQYF
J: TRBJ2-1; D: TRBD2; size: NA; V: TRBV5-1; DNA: TGCGCCAGCCGGATAAGCGGGAGTGTCTACAATGAGCAGTTCTTC; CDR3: CASRISGSVYNEQFF
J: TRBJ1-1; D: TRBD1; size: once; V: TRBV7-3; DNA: TGTGCCAGCAGCCCAACGGTCGGGGGACAGGGGGCGAACACTGAAGCTTTCTTT; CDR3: CASSPTVGGQGANTEAFF
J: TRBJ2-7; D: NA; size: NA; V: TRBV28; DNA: TGTGCCAGCAGTTTACCGACAGTATACGAGCAGTACTTC; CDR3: CASSLPTVYEQYF
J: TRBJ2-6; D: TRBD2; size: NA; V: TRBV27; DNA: TGTGCCAGCAGTTGGGGGGGCTCTGGGGCCAACGTCCTGACTTTC; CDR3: CASSWGGSGANVLTF
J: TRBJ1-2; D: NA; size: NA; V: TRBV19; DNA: TGTGCCAGTAGTATGCAACAGGGTAATCCCACGCGAATCTATGGCTACACCTTC; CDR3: CASSMQQGNPTRIYGYTF
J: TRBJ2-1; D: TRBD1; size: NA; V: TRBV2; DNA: TGTGCCAGCAGGAGTGACAGGGGCTACAATGAGCAGTTCTTC; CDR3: CASRSDRGYNEQFF
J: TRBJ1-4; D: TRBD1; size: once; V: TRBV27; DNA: TGTGCCAGCAGTCCATACCGGGACAGCCCTTCGGTGTTTTTT; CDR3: CASSPYRDSPSVFF
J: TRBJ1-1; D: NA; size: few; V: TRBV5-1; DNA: TGCGCCAGCAGCTTGGCACATTCGAACACTGAAGCTTTCTTT; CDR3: CASSLAHSNTEAFF
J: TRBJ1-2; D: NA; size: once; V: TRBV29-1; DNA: TGCAGCGTTGATTTGGGGCAGGGAGGGATCTATGGCTACACCTTC; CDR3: CSVDLGQGGIYGYTF
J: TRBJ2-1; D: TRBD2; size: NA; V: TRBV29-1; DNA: TGCAGCGTTGCGGGCGGGAGGAGAACGGATCGCTACAATGAGCAGTTCTTC; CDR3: CSVAGGRRTDRYNEQFF
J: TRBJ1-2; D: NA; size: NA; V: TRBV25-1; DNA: TGTGCCAGCAGTTCATACTATGGCTACACCTTC; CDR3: CASSSYYGYTF
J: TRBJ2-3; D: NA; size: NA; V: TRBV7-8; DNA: TGTGCCAGCAGCTTAGCAGTACTAGCCGATACGCAGTATTTT; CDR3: CASSLAVLADTQYF
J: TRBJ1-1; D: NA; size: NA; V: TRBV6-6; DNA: TGTGCCAGCAGTTTCCAGGTCCTTGAAGCTTTCTTT; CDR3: CASSFQVLEAFF
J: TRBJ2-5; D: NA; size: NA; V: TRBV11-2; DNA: TGTGCCAGCAGCTTAGTGATAGACCAAGAGACCCAGTACTTC; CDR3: CASSLVIDQETQYF
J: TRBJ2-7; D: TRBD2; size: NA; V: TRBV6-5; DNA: TGTGCCAGCAGTTATTCCCTAGCGGGAACCTACGAGCAGTACTTC; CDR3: CASSYSLAGTYEQYF
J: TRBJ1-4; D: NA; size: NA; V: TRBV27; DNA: TGTGCCAGCAGTTTGAGCAGGTTTAATGAAAAACTGTTTTTT; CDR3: CASSLSRFNEKLFF
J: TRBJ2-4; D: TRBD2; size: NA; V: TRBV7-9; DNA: TGTGCCAGCAGCTTAGTGATAGCGGGAGAACGGAACATTCAGTACTTC; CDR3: CASSLVIAGERNIQYF